Presented here are 9 T cell receptor beta chains from one specimen sequenced in a study of cytomegalovirus exposure and HLA in healthy donors. It was with 60 Vbeta and 13 Jbeta primers that the PCR ran. Clones were sequenced by immunoSEQ multiplex PCR, and TCRdb holds only the in-frame ones, with some missing. Here the sample spans under 200,000 clones, 65% to 85% being singletons. The sample consisted of PBMCs. These receptors were obtained from a woman aged 25 to 45 in good health and CMV-seropositive.

The J gene is TRBJ1-2, the V gene TRBV5-6; TRBD1 agrees at 8 bases. Germline CDR1 and CDR2: SGHDT and YYEEEE. This CDR3 is 15 amino acids long. V shed 2 bases, J shed 4 bases, and the junction held 7 bases outside the gene matches. The CDR3 loop reads CASSLTPGQGYGYTF. CDR3 in DNA: TGTGCCAGCAGCTTAACACCAGGACAGGGCTATGGCTACACCTTC.

This sequence joins TRBV9 and TRBJ2-5, with TRBD1 matching over 9 bases. Germline values: CDR1 SGDLS, CDR2 YYNGEE. The CDR3 has 16 amino acids. With 0 bases clipped from V and 11 bases from J, the junction kept 14 bases outside the gene matches. The CDR3 reads CASSVASTGGRGEQYF. The CDR3 DNA reads as TGTGCCAGCAGCGTAGCCTCGACAGGGGGTCGAGGGGAGCAGTACTTC.

The chain employs TRBV11-2 and TRBJ2-7; the D gene is possibly TRBD1 (6 bases). V lost 6 bases, J lost 5 bases, and 11 bases lay in between. The CDR3 extends over 12 amino acids. Germline V lookup: CDR1 SGHAT, CDR2 FQNNGV. CDR3 amino acids: CASRQGSNEQYF. The CDR3 bases are TGTGCCAGCAGACAGGGATCGAACGAGCAGTACTTC.

The rearrangement links TRBV7-8 to TRBJ1-1, with D possibly being TRBD1 (6 bases). The CDR3 is 15 amino acids. Germline V gives CDR1 SGHVS, CDR2 FQNEAQ. V lost 1 base to trimming and J lost 2 bases, with 11 bases between them. CDR3 bases: TGTGCCAGCAGCTTAGGGGCGGGGGGCAACACTGAAGCTTTCTTT. Protein sequence: CASSLGAGGNTEAFF.

The chain combines TRBV5-4 with TRBJ1-1; the D is unclear. The CDR3 is made up of 17 amino acids. Germline V CDR1 and CDR2: SGHNT, YYREEE (reference sequence). V lost 0 bases and J 0 bases, leaving 15 bases between the germline ends. The CDR3 loop reads CASSLGSGPFMNTEAFF. DNA of the CDR3: TGTGCCAGCAGCTTGGGTAGCGGGCCGTTCATGAACACTGAAGCTTTCTTT.

The chain recombines TRBV27 with TRBJ1-5; 7 nucleotides line up with TRBD1. V lost 5 bases and J lost 1; bases outside the gene matches: 8. Germline assignment: CDR1 MNHEY and CDR2 SMNVEV (reference sequence). The CDR3 loop spans 16 amino acids. CDR3 region: CASSPSGQPSNQPQHF. The CDR3 coding sequence is TGTGCCAGCAGTCCCTCGGGACAGCCAAGCAATCAGCCCCAGCATTTT.

This chain joins TRBV6-6 and TRBJ2-7, with 10 bases identical to TRBD2. The junction had 10 bases not matched to a gene; V was cut back by 4 bases and J by 4 bases. The CDR3 sequence is 16 residues long. CDR1 and CDR2 (germline): MNHNY, SVGAGI (reference sequence). The CDR3 DNA is TGTGCCAGCAGTTGGAAGACTAGCGGGTCGGGTTACGAGCAGTACTTC. The encoded protein is CASSWKTSGSGYEQYF.

The V and J genes are TRBV19 and TRBJ2-7, with D possibly matching TRBD1 (6 bases). The ends were cut back, 6 bases at V and 4 bases at J, with 16 bases in the middle. The CDR3 totals 14 residues. From germline, CDR1 is LNHDA and CDR2 SQIVND (reference sequence). The CDR3 sequence is CASRLTGSSYEQYF. CDR3 DNA sequence: TGTGCCAGTAGACTTACAGGGTCATCGTACGAGCAGTACTTC.

CDR3 in amino acids: CASSLVGPGWDQPQHF. CDR3 sequence (DNA): TGTGCCAGCAGCTTAGTGGGGCCAGGGTGGGATCAGCCCCAGCATTTT. The chain links TRBV7-6 to TRBJ1-5; weak D call: TRBD1 (5 bases). Germline CDR1 is SGHVS and CDR2 is FNYEAQ. Trimming left V 1 base short and J 5 bases short, with 15 bases between. The CDR3 covers 16 residues.